This passage covers 2 T cell receptor beta chains from one sample sequenced in a study of T cell responses to AZD1222 COVID-19 vaccine. Repertoires were generated with immunoSEQ multiplex PCR, while TCRdb's copy carries only in-frame clones and drops some. Of 90,000 to 110,000 clones in the sample, more than 75% were seen once. The sequenced sample was peripheral blood, obtained on day 0 of AZD1222 vaccination. The origin of the receptors is an adult in good health.

The chain links TRBV5-1 to TRBJ2-1; perhaps TRBD2 as D (6 bases). V was shortened by 2 bases and J by 3 bases, with 9 bases between the two germline ends. Germline V gene sequence: CDR1 SGHRS, CDR2 YFSETQ. The CDR3 spans 14 residues. The CDR3 spells CASSFETSYNEQFF. Here the CDR3 DNA reads TGCGCCAGCAGCTTTGAGACTAGCTACAATGAGCAGTTCTTC.

J is TRBJ2-3 and V is TRBV28; no clear D gene. The CDR3 extends over 13 amino acids. The V end lost 10 bases, the J end lost 3 bases, and 14 bases lay between the germline ends. Germline assignment: CDR1 MDHEN and CDR2 SYDVKM. The CDR3 DNA follows: TGTGCCACTGGTCGAGGTGGTACAGATACGCAGTATTTT. Encoded protein: CATGRGGTDTQYF. Full variable domain (outside the CDR3, taken from reference TRBV28 and TRBJ2-3): DVKVTQSSRYLVKRTGEKVFLECVQDMDHENMFWYRQDPGLGLRLIYFSYDVKMKEKGDIPEGYSVSREKKERFSLILESASTNQTSMYLCATGRGGTDTQYFGPGTRLTVL.